These 5 T cell receptor beta chains came from one sample sequenced in a study of OX40 agonist ivuxolimab in advanced cancers. Using immunoSEQ multiplex PCR, the repertoire was profiled, and TCRdb retains in-frame clones only, with some absent. Altogether 50,000 to 75,000 clones are present, about 90% being singletons, with the ten largest covering 0.3% to 0.35%. The input for sequencing was CD4+ or CD8+ T cells sorted from blood, taken in a trial of the OX40 agonist ivuxolimab. These receptors were obtained from an adult with an advanced solid tumor such as melanoma, head and neck, liver or kidney cancer.

This chain uses TRBV6-5 with TRBJ2-1; D may be TRBD2 (6 bases). This CDR3 region has 14 residues. Germline V lookup: CDR1 MNHEY, CDR2 SVGAGI. V was clipped by 0 bases and J by 9 bases, with 12 bases between them. In nucleotides, the CDR3 is TGTGCCAGCAGTTACTCGGAGGGGTCGCGTGAGCAGTTCTTC. Residues: CASSYSEGSREQFF.

Only one count was recorded for this clone. The chain joins TRBV15 to TRBJ1-4; D is possibly TRBD1 (6 bases). The germline V and J ends were trimmed by 0 bases and 8 bases, with 16 bases remaining between them. The germline V gene encodes CDR1 LNHNV and CDR2 YYDKDF (reference sequence). The CDR3 sequence is 16 residues long. CDR3 residues: CATSRERGGALEKLFF. The CDR3 DNA sequence: TGTGCCACCAGCAGAGAGAGAGGGGGGGCTCTAGAAAAACTGTTTTTT.

The chain has TRBV10-2 and TRBJ1-1, with D unresolved. The ends were cut back, 2 bases at V and 1 base at J, with 11 bases in the middle. Germline V lookup: CDR1 WSHSY, CDR2 SAAADI. CDR3 length: 15 amino acids. The DNA of the CDR3 is TGCGCCAGCAGTGAGAGCCCACCTCCGAACACTGAAGCTTTCTTT. Its protein product is CASSESPPPNTEAFF.

J is TRBJ2-1 and V is TRBV5-1; a weak D match, TRBD2 (5 bases). This CDR3 spans 16 amino acids. The V gene lost 4 bases and the J gene lost 6 bases, with 20 bases spanning the gap. Per the germline V gene, CDR1 is SGHRS and CDR2 is YFSETQ. CDR3: CASSIPGSRGGNEQFF. CDR3 nucleotides: TGCGCCAGCAGCATACCAGGATCCCGGGGTGGCAATGAGCAGTTCTTC.

The chain employs TRBV11-2 and TRBJ2-2, with D possibly TRBD1 on 6 matching bases. Germline CDR1 is SGHAT and CDR2 is FQNNGV. CDR3 size: 18 residues. The V end was cut by 0 bases, the J end by 6 bases, with 20 bases between. The CDR3 coding sequence is TGTGCCAGCAGCTTAGATGTTTATGGGGGCGGCCTTTCCGGGGAGCTGTTTTTT. It translates to CASSLDVYGGGLSGELFF. The full variable domain, its missing parts supplied by reference TRBV11-2 and TRBJ2-2, is EAGVAQSPRYKIIEKRQSVAFWCNPISGHATLYWYQQILGQGPKLLIQFQNNGVVDDSQLPKDRFSAERLKGVDSTLKIQPAKLEDSAVYLCASSLDVYGGGLSGELFFGEGSRLTVL.